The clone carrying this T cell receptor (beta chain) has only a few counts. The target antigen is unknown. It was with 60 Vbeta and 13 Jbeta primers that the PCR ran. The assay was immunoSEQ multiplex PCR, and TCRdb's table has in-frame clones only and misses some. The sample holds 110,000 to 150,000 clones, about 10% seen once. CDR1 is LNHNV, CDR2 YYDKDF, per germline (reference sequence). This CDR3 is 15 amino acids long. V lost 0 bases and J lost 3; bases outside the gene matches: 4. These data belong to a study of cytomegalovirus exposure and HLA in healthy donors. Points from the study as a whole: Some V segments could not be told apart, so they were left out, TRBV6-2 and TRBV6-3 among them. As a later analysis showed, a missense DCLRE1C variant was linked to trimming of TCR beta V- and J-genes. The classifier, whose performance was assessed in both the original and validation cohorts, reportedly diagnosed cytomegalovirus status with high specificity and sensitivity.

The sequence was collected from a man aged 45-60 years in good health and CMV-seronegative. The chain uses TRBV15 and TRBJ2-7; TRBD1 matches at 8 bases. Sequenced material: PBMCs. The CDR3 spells CATSREQGGSYEQYF. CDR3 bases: TGTGCCACCAGCAGAGAACAGGGGGGCAGCTACGAGCAGTACTTC.